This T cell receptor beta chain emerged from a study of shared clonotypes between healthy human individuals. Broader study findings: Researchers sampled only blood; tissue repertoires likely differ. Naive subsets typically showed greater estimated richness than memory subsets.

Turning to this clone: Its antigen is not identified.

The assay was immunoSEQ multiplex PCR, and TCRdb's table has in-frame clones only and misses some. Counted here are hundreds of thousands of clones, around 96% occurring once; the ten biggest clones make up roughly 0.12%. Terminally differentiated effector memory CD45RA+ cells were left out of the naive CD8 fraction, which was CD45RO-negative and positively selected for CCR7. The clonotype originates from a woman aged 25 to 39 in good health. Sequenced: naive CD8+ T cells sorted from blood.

The CDR3 DNA follows: TGTGCCAGCAGCTTAGCGATTACCGGGGAGCTGTTTTTT. Translating it yields CASSLAITGELFF. V gene TRBV7-9 combines with J gene TRBJ2-2; D uncertain. The CDR3 extends over 13 amino acids. Germline CDR1 SEHNR, CDR2 FQNEAQ (reference sequence). Trimming pared 0 bases from V and 5 bases from J, leaving 4 bases between.